What follows describes a single T cell receptor beta chain. These data originate in a study of blood T cell repertoires in COVID-19. On the study more broadly: Samples came from the United States, Italy and Spain, spanning acute and convalescent COVID-19. In each case, the material was cDNA or gDNA derived from T cells, B-cell-depleted T cells, or PBMCs.

Germline V CDR1 and CDR2: PRHDT, FYEKMQ (reference sequence). V trimming: 5 bases; J trimming: 3 bases; junction bases outside the gene matches: 10. CDR3 length equals 15 residues. In the source study's methods: Counts of nucleated cells, estimated from reference gene primer amplification, were obtained. TCRdb's table, derived via immunoSEQ multiplex PCR, lists solely in-frame clones and lacks some. For V, J and clone size, that table is used; D and trimming come from the DNA. This sample carries some 57,000 clones, approximately 92% of them seen once, and the ten largest clones take 5% to 6%. The sequenced material came from peripheral blood. The rearrangement uses TRBV13 and TRBJ2-7, with 7 bases fitting TRBD1. This TCR was recovered from a human donor in a cohort sampled during active COVID-19. The CDR3 DNA follows: TGTGCCAGCAGCCAACCGGGGACAGCGAACTACGAGCAGTACTTC. Encoded protein: CASSQPGTANYEQYF.